This T cell receptor beta chain originates from a study of beta chain features in type 1 diabetes. The purity of all sorted populations exceeded 95%. Trimming cost V 4 bases and J 5 bases; bases outside gene matches: 5. This CDR3 spans 15 amino acids. Germline V gene sequence: CDR1 SGHRS, CDR2 YFSETQ. This clone turned up a few times. What it binds is not known. Study findings and constraints: The similarity of naive, central memory and Treg TCRB repertoires appeared greater among patients than among healthy donors. PCR might show a preference for shorter templates, equally across patients and controls.

As every portion of the isolated RNA was reverse transcribed, the sequencing read expressed TCRB transcripts. The read count averaged around 3.6 million across naive, central memory and regulatory T cell samples. Libraries were prepared by immunoSEQ multiplex PCR; TCRdb keeps only in-frame clonotypes and omits some of them. The table has under 350,000 clones, 7% to 9% seen once. This TCR was recovered from a woman younger than 35 in good health. Specimen: central memory CD4+ T cells from blood. The chain is built from TRBV5-1 and TRBJ2-5; 13 nucleotides align to TRBD2. CDR3 bases: TGCGCCAGCAGCCCGGGACTAGCGGGACTGGAGACCCAGTACTTC. Its translation: CASSPGLAGLETQYF.